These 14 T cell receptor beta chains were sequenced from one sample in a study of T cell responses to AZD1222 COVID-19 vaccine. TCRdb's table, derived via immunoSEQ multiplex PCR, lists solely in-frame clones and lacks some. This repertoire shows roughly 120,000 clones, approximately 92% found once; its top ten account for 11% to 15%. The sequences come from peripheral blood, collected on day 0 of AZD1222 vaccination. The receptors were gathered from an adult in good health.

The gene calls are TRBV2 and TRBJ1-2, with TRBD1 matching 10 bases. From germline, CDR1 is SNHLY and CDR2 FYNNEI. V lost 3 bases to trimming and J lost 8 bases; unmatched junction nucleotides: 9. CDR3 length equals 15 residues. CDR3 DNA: TGTGCCAGCAGTGACTACGGACAGGGGGTCGTAGGCTACACCTTC. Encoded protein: CASSDYGQGVVGYTF.

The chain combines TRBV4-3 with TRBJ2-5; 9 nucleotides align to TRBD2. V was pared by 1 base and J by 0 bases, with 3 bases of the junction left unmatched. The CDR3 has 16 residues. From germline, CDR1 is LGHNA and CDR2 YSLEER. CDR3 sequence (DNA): TGCGCCAGCAGCCAAGTGCTAGCGGGGAACCAAGAGACCCAGTACTTC. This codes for CASSQVLAGNQETQYF.

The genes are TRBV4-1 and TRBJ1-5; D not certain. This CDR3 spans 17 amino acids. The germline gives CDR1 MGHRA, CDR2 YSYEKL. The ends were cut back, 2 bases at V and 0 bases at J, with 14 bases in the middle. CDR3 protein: CASSQIGSGYSNQPQHF. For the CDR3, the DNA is TGCGCCAGCAGCCAAATAGGCTCAGGTTATAGCAATCAGCCCCAGCATTTT.

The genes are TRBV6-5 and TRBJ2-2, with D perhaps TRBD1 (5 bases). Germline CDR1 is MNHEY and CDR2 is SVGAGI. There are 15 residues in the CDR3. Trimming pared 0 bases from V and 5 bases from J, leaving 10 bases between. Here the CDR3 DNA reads TGTGCCAGCAGTTACTCTCTCAGGGAAACCGGGGAGCTGTTTTTT. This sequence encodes CASSYSLRETGELFF.

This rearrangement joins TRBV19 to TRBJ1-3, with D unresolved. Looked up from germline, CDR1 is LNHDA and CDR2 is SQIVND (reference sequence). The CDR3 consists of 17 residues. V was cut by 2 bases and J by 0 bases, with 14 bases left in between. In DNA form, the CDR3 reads TGTGCCAGTAGTATAAGTTACGTGGCTTCCTCTGGAAACACCATATATTTT. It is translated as CASSISYVASSGNTIYF. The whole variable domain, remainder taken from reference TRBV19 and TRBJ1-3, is DGGITQSPKYLFRKEGQNVTLSCEQNLNHDAMYWYRQDPGQGLRLIYYSQIVNDFQKGDIAEGYSVSREKKESFPLTVTSAQKNPTAFYLCASSISYVASSGNTIYFGEGSWLTVV.

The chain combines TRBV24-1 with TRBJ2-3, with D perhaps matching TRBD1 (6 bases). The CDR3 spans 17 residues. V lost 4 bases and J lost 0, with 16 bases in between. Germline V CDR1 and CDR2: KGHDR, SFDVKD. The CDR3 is CATSDRAGASSTDTQYF. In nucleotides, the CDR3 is TGTGCCACCAGTGACCGCGCAGGGGCCTCTAGCACAGATACGCAGTATTTT.

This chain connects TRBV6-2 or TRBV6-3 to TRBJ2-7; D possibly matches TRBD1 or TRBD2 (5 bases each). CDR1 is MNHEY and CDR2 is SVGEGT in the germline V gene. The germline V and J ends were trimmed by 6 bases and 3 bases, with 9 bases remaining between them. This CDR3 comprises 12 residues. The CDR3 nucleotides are TGTGCCAGCAGCATTGGGGGCTACGAGCAGTACTTC. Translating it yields CASSIGGYEQYF.

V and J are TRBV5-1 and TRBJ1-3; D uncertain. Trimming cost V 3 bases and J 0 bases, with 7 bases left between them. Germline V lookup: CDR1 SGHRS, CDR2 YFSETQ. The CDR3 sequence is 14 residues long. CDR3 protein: CASSWISSGNTIYF. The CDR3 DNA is TGCGCCAGCAGCTGGATCAGCTCTGGAAACACCATATATTTT.

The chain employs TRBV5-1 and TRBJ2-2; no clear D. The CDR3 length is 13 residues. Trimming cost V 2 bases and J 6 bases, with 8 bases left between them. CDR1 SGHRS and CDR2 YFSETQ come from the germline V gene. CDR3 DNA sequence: TGCGCCAGCAGCTTCGAGATTCCCGGGGAGCTGTTTTTT. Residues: CASSFEIPGELFF. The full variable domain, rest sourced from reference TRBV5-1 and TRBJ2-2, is KAGVTQTPRYLIKTRGQQVTLSCSPISGHRSVSWYQQTPGQGLQFLFEYFSETQRNKGNFPGRFSGRQFSNSRSEMNVSTLELGDSALYLCASSFEIPGELFFGEGSRLTVL.

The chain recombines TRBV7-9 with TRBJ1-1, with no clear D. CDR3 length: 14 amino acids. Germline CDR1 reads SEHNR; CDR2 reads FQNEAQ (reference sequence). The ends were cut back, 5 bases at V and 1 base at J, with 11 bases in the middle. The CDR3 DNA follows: TGTGCCAGCAGCCACCAGACGACGAACACTGAAGCTTTCTTT. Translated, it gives CASSHQTTNTEAFF.

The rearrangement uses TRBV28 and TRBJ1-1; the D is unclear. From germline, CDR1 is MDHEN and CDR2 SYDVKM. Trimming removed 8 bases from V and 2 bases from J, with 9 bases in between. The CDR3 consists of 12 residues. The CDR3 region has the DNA TGTGCCAGCCTATATAAAAACACTGAAGCTTTCTTT. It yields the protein CASLYKNTEAFF.

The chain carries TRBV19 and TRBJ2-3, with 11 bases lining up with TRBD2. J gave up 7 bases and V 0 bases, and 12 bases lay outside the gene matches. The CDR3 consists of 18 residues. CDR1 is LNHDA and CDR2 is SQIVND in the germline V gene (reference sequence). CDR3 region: CASSIDSGRLAGRNTQYF. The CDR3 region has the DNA TGTGCCAGTAGTATAGATTCGGGAAGACTAGCGGGAAGGAATACGCAGTATTTT.

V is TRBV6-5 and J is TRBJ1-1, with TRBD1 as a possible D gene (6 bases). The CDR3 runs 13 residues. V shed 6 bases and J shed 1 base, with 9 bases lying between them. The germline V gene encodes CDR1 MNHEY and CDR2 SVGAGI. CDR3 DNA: TGTGCCAGCAGCGACAGGAGGAACACTGAAGCTTTCTTT. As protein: CASSDRRNTEAFF.

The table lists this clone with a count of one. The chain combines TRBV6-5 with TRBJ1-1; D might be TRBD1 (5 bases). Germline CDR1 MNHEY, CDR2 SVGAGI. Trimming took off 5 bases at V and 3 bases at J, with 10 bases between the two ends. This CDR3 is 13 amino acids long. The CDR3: CASSTRDHTEAFF. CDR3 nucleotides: TGTGCCAGCAGTACCCGGGACCACACTGAAGCTTTCTTT.